These 5 T cell receptor beta chains share one sample of origin, sequenced in a study of blood T cell repertoires in COVID-19. TCRdb keeps only in-frame clones here, not all; method: immunoSEQ multiplex PCR. The data show approximately 62,000 clones, roughly 80% seen once. The sequencing sample was made of peripheral blood. These receptor sequences come from a woman aged 45-65 years with active or convalescent COVID-19.

The rearrangement links TRBV19 to TRBJ2-6; tentatively, D is TRBD2 (6 bases). Trimming pared 7 bases from V and 0 bases from J, leaving 25 bases between. Germline CDR1 is LNHDA and CDR2 is SQIVND (reference sequence). The CDR3 consists of 20 residues. The chain's CDR3 is CASTPEGPTGVPSGANVLTF. The CDR3 nucleotides are TGTGCCAGTACCCCTGAGGGGCCAACGGGGGTCCCCTCTGGGGCCAACGTCCTGACTTTC.

This clone has only one observation. CDR3 nucleotides: TGTGCCTGGACCCGGGACAGGGAGGCTGACTACACCTTC. Encoded protein: CAWTRDREADYTF. The gene calls are TRBV30 and TRBJ1-2, with TRBD1 identical over 9 bases. V trimming: 4 bases; J trimming: 10 bases; junction bases outside the gene matches: 10. The CDR3 runs 13 residues. CDR1 GTSNPN and CDR2 SVGIG come from the germline V gene (reference sequence).

This clone was counted only a few times. V is TRBV4-3 and J is TRBJ2-1; 10 bases are shared with TRBD2. CDR3 length equals 17 residues. V was clipped by 2 bases and J by 5 bases; unmatched bases: 9. Germline CDR1 reads LGHNA; CDR2 reads YSLEER. CDR3 DNA: TGCGCCAGCAGCCAAACCCTGACTAGCGGGCCCCACAATGAGCAGTTCTTC. Translated, it gives CASSQTLTSGPHNEQFF.

The chain employs TRBV9 and TRBJ1-2; no definite D call. CDR3 length: 14 residues. Germline V CDR1 and CDR2: SGDLS, YYNGEE. V was cut by 0 bases and J by 8 bases, with 14 bases left in between. The CDR3 DNA reads TGTGCCAGCAGCGTAGATCATTCTCGTGAGGGCTACACCTTC. This sequence encodes CASSVDHSREGYTF.

This clone was recorded only once. The V and J genes are TRBV5-6 and TRBJ2-3, with 12 positions matching TRBD2. The junction had 7 bases not matched to a gene; V was cut back by 4 bases and J by 4 bases. Germline CDR1 reads SGHDT; CDR2 reads YYEEEE. This CDR3 has 16 residues. CDR3 amino acids: CASSLRLAGASDTQYF. In DNA, the CDR3 is TGTGCCAGCAGCCTTCGACTAGCGGGAGCTTCAGATACGCAGTATTTT.